These T cell receptor beta chains were read from a single sample in a study of cytomegalovirus exposure and HLA in healthy donors. Measured with immunoSEQ multiplex PCR; TCRdb has only the in-frame clones, and not every one. The table shows 130,000 or so clones, with around two thirds occurring only once. The sequenced material came from PBMCs. Receptors were obtained from a young man in good health and CMV-seropositive. The CDR3 runs from the conserved cysteine through the conserved F or W. Size values are once, few and many counts, or a class for expanded clones, and some rows have none.

>TRBV4-2|.
CASSQDQGGLGNEQFF
>TRBV6-1|.
CASRSTGYGKLFF
>TRBV19|few
CASTAADRGLEAFF
>TRBV27|.
CASSLRTGAEQYF
>TRBV6-1|.
CASSWRIGTDTQYF
>TRBV13|.
CASSLVAREDRGLHEQYF
>TRBV5-1|.
CASSSSPGLGGGTGEQYF
>TRBV7-7|few
CASSPLTYQETQYF
>TRBV19|.
CASSILTSGGNEQFF
>TRBV4-2|once
CASSKGENMASGGNYNEQFF
>TRBV19|.
CASSMGTGHNEQYF